This T cell receptor beta chain was found in a study of blood T cell repertoires in COVID-19. This clone was observed a few times. This CDR3 comprises 15 residues. Between the trimmed V and J ends, which lost 4 bases and 1 base, there was a span of 10 bases. Germline CDR1 is LNHDA and CDR2 is SQIVND (reference sequence). Method: immunoSEQ multiplex PCR; TCRdb's copy keeps in-frame clones and lacks some. The table shows 210,000 or so clones, with approximately 80% occurring only once. The sequenced sample consisted of peripheral blood. This clonotype was obtained from a man aged 45 to 65 who had recovered from COVID-19. The chain recombines TRBV19 with TRBJ2-2; no clear D gene. In DNA form, the CDR3 reads TGTGCCAGTAGTACCCGACTGAGGAACACCGGGGAGCTGTTTTTT. Its translation is CASSTRLRNTGELFF.